The 17 T cell receptor beta chains below all came from one sample that was sequenced in a study of Ad26.COV2.S vaccination and SARS-CoV-2 variants. Sequenced by immunoSEQ multiplex PCR; TCRdb stores in-frame clones only, minus some. The table has 300,000 to 500,000 clones, roughly nine tenths seen once. Noted treatment: roughly 19 received Ad26.COV2.S at low or high dose, single or two shots; 5 received placebo; per-sample allocation not given. Collection of samples fell on day 63 after the first vaccine or placebo injection. The specimen was peripheral blood, collected in a trial of Ad26.COV2.S vaccine versus placebo. The receptors stem from a person between 18 and 65 years old who received the Ad26.COV2.S COVID-19 vaccine or a placebo.

In this sample, this clone turned up many times. The chain is built from TRBV19 and TRBJ2-5, with 7 bases lining up with TRBD2. Germline-derived CDR1 and CDR2 are LNHDA and SQIVND (reference sequence). After removal of 4 bases from V and 1 base from J, the junction contained 0 bases not matched to a gene. The CDR3 spans 13 residues. CDR3 loop: CASSSGGQETQYF. The CDR3 nucleotides read TGTGCCAGTAGTAGCGGGGGCCAAGAGACCCAGTACTTC.

This chain links TRBV21-1 with TRBJ2-7; the table's TRBD1 call for D was not verified on the DNA. TRBV21-1 is a pseudogene locus. The CDR3 consists of 15 residues. CDR3 sequence (DNA): TGTGCCAGCAGCAAAGTTACAGGGATTTCTCACGAGCAGTACTTC. This sequence encodes CASSKVTGISHEQYF.

The J gene is TRBJ1-1, the V gene TRBV7-9; 8 bases are shared with TRBD1. Germline V lookup: CDR1 SEHNR, CDR2 FQNEAQ (reference sequence). Trimming took 5 bases from V and 7 from J; bases not matched to a gene: 15. The CDR3 length is 16 residues. CDR3 amino acids: CASSRGQGAVKGEAFF. The CDR3 DNA reads TGTGCCAGCAGCCGGGGGCAGGGGGCGGTAAAAGGTGAAGCTTTCTTT.

CDR3 residues: CASSQTHSYEQYF. In DNA form, the CDR3 reads TGTGCCAGCAGCCAGACTCACTCCTACGAGCAGTACTTC. J is TRBJ2-7 and V is TRBV6-5; the D is unclear. The CDR3 covers 13 residues. Per germline, CDR1 MNHEY and CDR2 SVGAGI. The V and J ends lost 6 bases and 0 bases respectively, with 9 bases between them.

The chain links TRBV19 to TRBJ1-4; D might be TRBD1 (6 bases). V dropped 5 bases and J dropped 8 bases, with 15 bases sitting between them. The CDR3 spans 14 residues. Germline lookup yields CDR1 LNHDA and CDR2 SQIVND (reference sequence). Here the CDR3 reads CASSPGGGREKLFF. The CDR3 DNA follows: TGTGCCAGTAGTCCCGGGGGCGGTAGGGAAAAACTGTTTTTT.

V is TRBV27 and J is TRBJ2-2; 9 bases are shared with TRBD2. This CDR3 contains 16 residues. Germline loops: CDR1 MNHEY, CDR2 SMNVEV (reference sequence). After removal of 1 base from V and 6 bases from J, the junction contained 6 bases not matched to a gene. The CDR3 region is CASSLYPAGGPGELFF. The CDR3 region has the DNA TGTGCCAGCAGTTTATACCCAGCGGGGGGCCCCGGGGAGCTGTTTTTT.

The gene calls are TRBV30 and TRBJ1-1, with D possibly TRBD1 on 6 matching bases. The CDR3 has 12 amino acids. Trimming took 5 bases from V and 9 from J, leaving 16 bases between them. CDR1 and CDR2 from the germline V gene are GTSNPN and SVGIG (reference sequence). This CDR3 is CAWGGGFGQAFF. In nucleotides, the CDR3 is TGTGCCTGGGGAGGGGGATTTGGCCAAGCTTTCTTT.

The CDR3 loop is CASSYRGSNTGELFF. For the CDR3, the DNA is TGTGCCAGCAGTTACCGAGGGTCGAACACCGGGGAGCTGTTTTTT. This sequence joins TRBV6-5 and TRBJ2-2; TRBD2 is a possible D gene (5 bases). The CDR3 sequence is 15 residues long. The germline CDR1 and CDR2 sequences are MNHEY and SVGAGI. Between the trimmed V and J ends, which lost 2 bases and 0 bases, there was a span of 7 bases.

The rearrangement joins TRBV7-8 to TRBJ1-5; D gene ambiguous. Trimming stripped 0 bases from V and 4 bases from J, with 10 bases between. Germline V gene data show CDR1 as SGHVS and CDR2 as FQNEAQ. The length of the CDR3 is 15 residues. The chain's CDR3 is CASSLAGKGNQPQHF. CDR3 coding DNA: TGTGCCAGCAGCTTAGCAGGAAAGGGAAATCAGCCCCAGCATTTT.

The chain has TRBV19 and TRBJ2-7; perhaps TRBD1 as D (5 bases). Trimming cost V 6 bases and J 1 base, with 16 bases left between them. CDR1 is LNHDA and CDR2 is SQIVND in the germline V gene (reference sequence). There are 15 residues in the CDR3. The CDR3 region is CASSKGRQLSYEQYF. In DNA form, the CDR3 reads TGTGCCAGTAGCAAGGGGCGACAGTTATCCTACGAGCAGTACTTC.

V usage is TRBV7-2 and J usage is TRBJ1-4, with a weak D call TRBD1 (5 bases). Trimming took 4 bases from V and 8 from J, leaving 11 bases between them. Germline CDR1 is SGHTA and CDR2 is FQGNSA. This CDR3 is built from 13 residues. The CDR3 spells CASSSTVNEKLFF. CDR3 nucleotide sequence: TGTGCCAGCAGCTCGACAGTTAACGAAAAACTGTTTTTT.

The V and J genes are TRBV27 and TRBJ2-2; tentative D call: TRBD2 (6 bases). The CDR3 consists of 15 residues. Germline V gene lookup returns CDR1 MNHEY and CDR2 SMNVEV (reference sequence). V lost 5 bases, J lost 5 bases, and 15 bases lay in between. The CDR3 sequence is CASSGWASGTGELFF. CDR3 nucleotides: TGTGCCAGCAGTGGGTGGGCCAGCGGGACCGGGGAGCTGTTTTTT.

CDR3 loop: CASSLESRVGELFF. The CDR3 nucleotides read TGTGCCAGCAGCTTAGAATCCCGAGTCGGGGAGCTGTTTTTT. The chain is built from TRBV7-9 and TRBJ2-2; D not resolved. The V gene lost 1 base and the J gene lost 7 bases, with 10 bases spanning the gap. The CDR3 loop spans 14 amino acids. Per the germline V gene, CDR1 is SEHNR and CDR2 is FQNEAQ (reference sequence).

The chain uses TRBV2 and TRBJ2-1; 9 positions match TRBD2. The CDR3 spans 16 residues. CDR1 and CDR2 from the germline V gene are SNHLY and FYNNEI. V lost 10 bases to trimming and J lost 5 bases; unmatched junction nucleotides: 15. CDR3 bases: TGTGCCATCCAAAGACTAGCGGCGGTTAGTAACAATGAGCAGTTCTTC. Translation: CAIQRLAAVSNNEQFF.

The V and J genes are TRBV25-1 and TRBJ2-7, with D possibly TRBD1 on 6 matching bases. In germline, CDR1 is MGHDK, CDR2 SYGVNS. The V end was cut by 6 bases, the J end by 2 bases, with 23 bases between. This CDR3 contains 17 residues. CDR3 protein: CASSYLYTGNTTYEQYF. The DNA for the CDR3 is TGTGCCAGCAGCTACCTTTATACAGGGAACACTACCTACGAGCAGTACTTC.

For the CDR3, the DNA is TGCGCCAGCAGCGGGGGGGTCTACAATGAGCAGTTCTTC. This gives the protein CASSGGVYNEQFF. The V gene is TRBV4-1, the J gene TRBJ2-1; 7 bases are a match to TRBD2. Germline CDR1 and CDR2: MGHRA and YSYEKL. This CDR3 comprises 13 residues. J gave up 3 bases and V 5 bases, and 1 base lay outside the gene matches.

V and J are TRBV6-5 and TRBJ2-3; TRBD1 matches 7 bases. This CDR3 is 14 amino acids long. Germline trimming cut 10 bases from V and 4 bases from J; bases unmatched to any gene: 11. CDR1 and CDR2 (germline): MNHEY, SVGAGI. This CDR3 is CATNLRQGPDTQYF. In DNA, the CDR3 is TGTGCCACCAACCTACGACAGGGACCAGATACGCAGTATTTT.